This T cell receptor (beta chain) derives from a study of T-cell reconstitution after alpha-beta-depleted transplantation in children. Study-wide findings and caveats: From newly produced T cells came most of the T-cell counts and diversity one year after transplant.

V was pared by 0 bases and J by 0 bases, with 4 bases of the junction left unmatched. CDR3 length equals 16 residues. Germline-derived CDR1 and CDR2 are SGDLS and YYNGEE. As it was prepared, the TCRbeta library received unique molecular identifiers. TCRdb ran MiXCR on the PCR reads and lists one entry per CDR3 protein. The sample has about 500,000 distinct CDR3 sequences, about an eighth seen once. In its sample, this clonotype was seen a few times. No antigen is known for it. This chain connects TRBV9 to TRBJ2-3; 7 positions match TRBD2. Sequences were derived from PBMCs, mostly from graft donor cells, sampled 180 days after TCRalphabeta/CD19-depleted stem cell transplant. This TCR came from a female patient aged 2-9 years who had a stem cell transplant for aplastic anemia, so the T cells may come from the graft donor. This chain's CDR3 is CASSVALSGSTDTQYF. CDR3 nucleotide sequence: TGTGCCAGCAGCGTAGCTCTTAGCGGGAGCACAGATACGCAGTATTTT.